Following are 17 T cell receptor beta chains from one sample sequenced in a study of T cells in Graves' hyperthyroidism and ophthalmopathy. What was amplified from RNA transcripts were TCR beta CDR3 regions. The HTBI primer set was used in a first-round RT-PCR of the TCR CDR3. TCRdb analysed the multiplex PCR reads with MiXCR anew, one entry per CDR3 protein. Seen here are approximately 330,000 distinct CDR3 sequences, around 13% observed once, and the top ten hold 34%. Sequences were obtained from blood. Receptor source: a woman aged 40 to 50 with Graves' ophthalmopathy.

This clonotype was counted at least ten times. The chain carries TRBV11-2 and TRBJ2-3; the D gene could be TRBD1 or TRBD2 (5 bases each). Between the trimmed V and J ends, which lost 0 bases and 4 bases, there was a span of 8 bases. The CDR3 sequence is 14 residues long. Germline CDR1 and CDR2: SGHAT and FQNNGV. CDR3 nucleotide sequence: TGTGCCAGCAGCTTAGATCGAGGGGCAGATACGCAGTATTTT. Protein product: CASSLDRGADTQYF.

This clonotype has at least ten counts. The chain links TRBV28 to TRBJ2-7; no clear D gene. The CDR3 is 12 residues long. The germline gives CDR1 MDHEN, CDR2 SYDVKM. The germline V and J ends were trimmed by 7 bases and 6 bases, with 13 bases remaining between them. The CDR3, as DNA: TGTGCCAGCAACCGAGGTTTCTCCGAGCAGTACTTC. This codes for CASNRGFSEQYF.

This clonotype was recorded at least ten times. The chain's CDR3 is CASSPQVGGSQETQYF. The CDR3 nucleotides read TGTGCCAGCAGCCCCCAAGTGGGGGGTAGCCAAGAGACCCAGTACTTC. V gene TRBV28 combines with J gene TRBJ2-5, with D possibly being TRBD2 (6 bases). The V end lost 6 bases, the J end lost 1 base, and 18 bases lay between the germline ends. Germline V gene sequence: CDR1 MDHEN, CDR2 SYDVKM. This CDR3 is 16 amino acids long.

The chain links TRBV20-1 to TRBJ2-1; D might be TRBD2 (5 bases). This CDR3 has 18 residues. Germline V gene lookup returns CDR1 DFQATT and CDR2 SNEGSKA (reference sequence). The ends were cut back, 5 bases at V and 0 bases at J, with 23 bases in the middle. CDR3 sequence (DNA): TGCAGTGCTGCAATGCGTAGCGCGAAATTTAGCTCCTACAATGAGCAGTTCTTC. This encodes CSAAMRSAKFSSYNEQFF.

This clonotype has ten or more counts. CDR3 coding DNA: TGTGCCAGCAGCCAACGGAACAATGAGCAGTTCTTC. Translation gives CASSQRNNEQFF. This chain uses TRBV7-9 with TRBJ2-1, with unresolved D. The CDR3 contains 12 residues. Germline CDR1 SEHNR, CDR2 FQNEAQ (reference sequence). Trimming took 5 bases from V and 5 from J, leaving 7 bases between them. Using reference TRBV7-9 and TRBJ2-1 for the parts outside the CDR3, the full variable domain is DTGVSQNPRHKITKRGQNVTFRCDPISEHNRLYWYRQTLGQGPEFLTYFQNEAQLEKSRLLSDRFSAERPKGSFSTLEIQRTEQGDSAMYLCASSQRNNEQFFGPGTRLTVL.

V gene TRBV9 combines with J gene TRBJ2-7, with 11 bases fitting TRBD2. Germline lookup yields CDR1 SGDLS and CDR2 YYNGEE. Trimming took 3 bases from V and 7 from J; bases not matched to a gene: 0. The CDR3 is made up of 12 amino acids. The CDR3 reads CASSGTSGEQYF. The CDR3 region has the DNA TGTGCCAGCAGCGGGACTAGCGGGGAGCAGTACTTC.

This clonotype was seen at least ten times. This chain uses TRBV6-1 with TRBJ2-7; 10 bases align to TRBD1. J lost 5 bases, V lost 6 bases, and 10 bases had no gene match. The germline V gene has CDR1 MNHNS and CDR2 SASEGT. There are 15 residues in the CDR3. CDR3 region: CASRGPDRGLNEQYF. The CDR3 coding sequence is TGTGCCAGCAGGGGACCTGACAGGGGGCTAAACGAGCAGTACTTC.

This clonotype has a count of ten or more. The V call is TRBV6-2 or TRBV6-3, the J call TRBJ2-7; 9 nucleotides agree with TRBD1. Germline CDR1 is MNHEY and CDR2 is SVGEGT. V lost 6 bases and J lost 0; bases outside the gene matches: 9. This CDR3 has 16 amino acids. The CDR3 sequence: CASRRPTGQGSYEQYF. In nucleotides, the CDR3 is TGTGCCAGCAGGCGGCCGACGGGACAGGGCTCCTACGAGCAGTACTTC.

The rearrangement joins TRBV6-1 to TRBJ2-7, with D unresolved. The V gene's germline CDR1 is MNHNS and CDR2 SASEGT. The CDR3 totals 14 residues. Deletions cut 5 bases from V and 0 bases from J, with 11 bases between. The CDR3 sequence: CASSRMRSSYEQYF. In nucleotides, the CDR3 is TGTGCCAGCAGTAGGATGCGGAGCTCCTACGAGCAGTACTTC.

Many counts were recorded for this clonotype. The chain joins TRBV6-1 to TRBJ2-1, with 9 bases matching TRBD2. CDR1 is MNHNS and CDR2 is SASEGT in the germline V gene. Unmatched junction bases numbered 13, after V lost 6 bases and J lost 7 bases. The CDR3 spans 16 residues. The CDR3 sequence: CASRTLPRGGSNEQFF. The CDR3 coding sequence is TGTGCCAGCAGAACCCTCCCGCGGGGGGGCTCGAATGAGCAGTTCTTC.

The chain recombines TRBV20-1 with TRBJ2-3; 10 bases match TRBD2. The germline CDR1 and CDR2 sequences are DFQATT and SNEGSKA (reference sequence). There are 16 residues in the CDR3. This CDR3 reads CSPQVAGGLSTDTQYF. The DNA of the CDR3 is TGCAGCCCACAAGTAGCGGGAGGACTTAGCACAGATACGCAGTATTTT.

In its sample, this clonotype was seen many times. V is TRBV6-1 and J is TRBJ2-4; 9 nucleotides line up with TRBD1. The V segment lost 2 bases and the J segment 2 bases; nucleotides outside the gene matches: 4. The germline V gene encodes CDR1 MNHNS and CDR2 SASEGT. The CDR3 is 16 amino acids. Here the CDR3 reads CASSEPGQGSKNIQYF. The CDR3, as DNA: TGTGCCAGCAGTGAACCGGGACAGGGCTCCAAAAACATTCAGTACTTC.

The J gene is TRBJ2-5, the V gene TRBV3-1; 13 bases are a match to TRBD2. Germline V CDR1 and CDR2: LGHDT, YNNKEL (reference sequence). The CDR3 has 16 amino acids. The J segment lost 4 bases and the V segment lost 3 bases, leaving 5 bases of the junction unmatched. Written as DNA, the CDR3 is TGTGCCAGCAGCCATACTAGCGGGGGGGCCAGAGAGACCCAGTACTTC. Its protein is CASSHTSGGARETQYF.

This chain connects TRBV19 to TRBJ2-1; D unresolved. Trimming took 6 bases from V and 15 from J, leaving 27 bases between them. The CDR3 extends over 15 amino acids. From germline, CDR1 is LNHDA and CDR2 SQIVND (reference sequence). CDR3 sequence: CASSPAVGSSPAPFF. The CDR3 DNA is TGTGCCAGTAGCCCCGCAGTGGGCTCCTCCCCTGCCCCGTTCTTC.

This clonotype appeared many times. The rearrangement joins TRBV2 to TRBJ2-7; tentatively, D is TRBD1 (5 bases). V lost 4 bases and J 0 bases, leaving 10 bases between the germline ends. This CDR3 is 14 amino acids long. CDR1 is SNHLY and CDR2 is FYNNEI in the germline V gene. The CDR3 is CASSGRVSSYEQYF. Here the CDR3 DNA reads TGTGCCAGCAGTGGCAGGGTCAGCTCCTACGAGCAGTACTTC.

This clonotype has at least ten counts. This chain links TRBV24-1 with TRBJ2-1; TRBD1 might be the D (6 bases). The CDR3 covers 16 residues. Germline CDR1 and CDR2: KGHDR and SFDVKD. V was pared by 3 bases and J by 2 bases, with 13 bases between. CDR3 region: CATSDVFRGAYNEQFF. The CDR3 DNA is TGTGCCACCAGTGATGTTTTCAGGGGAGCCTACAATGAGCAGTTCTTC.

This clonotype came up a few times. A much more abundant neighbour one base away suggests this may be a read error. No conserved phenylalanine or tryptophan is present at the end of the CDR3, so a read error is the likely explanation. The chain recombines TRBV6-1 with TRBJ2-7; weak D call: TRBD1 (5 bases). Germline V CDR1 and CDR2: MNHNS, SASEGT. V was cut by 8 bases and J by 4 bases, with 12 bases left in between. This CDR3 spans 12 amino acids. CDR3 sequence: CASRDSFYEQYS. The CDR3 bases are TGTGCCAGCCGCGACAGTTTTTACGAGCAGTACTCC.